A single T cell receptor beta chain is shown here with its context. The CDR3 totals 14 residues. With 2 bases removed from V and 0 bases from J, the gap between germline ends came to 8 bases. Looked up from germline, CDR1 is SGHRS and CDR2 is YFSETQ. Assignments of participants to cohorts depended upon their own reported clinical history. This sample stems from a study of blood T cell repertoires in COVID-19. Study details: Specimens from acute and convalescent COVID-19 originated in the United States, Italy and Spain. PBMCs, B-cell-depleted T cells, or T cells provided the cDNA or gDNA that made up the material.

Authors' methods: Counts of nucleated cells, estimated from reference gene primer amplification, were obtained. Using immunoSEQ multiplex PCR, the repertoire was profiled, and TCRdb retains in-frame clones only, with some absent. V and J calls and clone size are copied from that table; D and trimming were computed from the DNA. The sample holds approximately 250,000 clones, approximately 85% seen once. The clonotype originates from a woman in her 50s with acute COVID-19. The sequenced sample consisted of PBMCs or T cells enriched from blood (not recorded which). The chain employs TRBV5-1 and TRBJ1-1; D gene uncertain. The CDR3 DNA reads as TGCGCCAGCAGCTTCGAGGCGCTGAACACTGAAGCTTTCTTT. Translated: CASSFEALNTEAFF.